These T cell receptor beta chains were read from a single sample in a study of OX40 agonist ivuxolimab in advanced cancers. Sequencing used immunoSEQ multiplex PCR; TCRdb keeps in-frame clones, though not all of them. The data show 70,000 or so clones, roughly 86% seen once. This specimen was CD4+ or CD8+ T cells sorted from blood, taken in a trial of the OX40 agonist ivuxolimab. Every receptor here comes from an adult with an advanced solid tumor such as melanoma, head and neck, liver or kidney cancer. CDR3s include the opening cysteine and the closing phenylalanine or tryptophan. D genes are given only for firm matches. A clone size is listed for some rows: how often the clone was seen (once, few, many), or a class if it is expanded.

CDR3aa,CDR3nt,abundance,d_gene,j_gene,v_gene
CASSRGTGDQPQHF,TGTGCCAGCTCACGAGGGACAGGGGACCAGCCCCAGCATTTT,.,TRBD1,TRBJ1-5,TRBV18
CASSRGGFGSNQPQHF,TGTGCCAGCAGCCGCGGGGGATTTGGCAGCAATCAGCCCCAGCATTTT,once,.,TRBJ1-5,TRBV27
CASSFYIRDTQHF,TGTGCCAGCAGCTTTTATATTCGGGACACCCAGCATTTT,.,.,TRBJ1-5,TRBV7-2
CASSMAGGGDTQYF,TGTGCCAGCAGTATGGCGGGAGGGGGTGATACGCAGTATTTT,.,TRBD2,TRBJ2-3,TRBV28
CASSVTGAPGEAFF,TGTGCCAGCAGCGTGACAGGGGCCCCCGGGGAAGCTTTCTTT,.,TRBD1,TRBJ1-1,TRBV7-9
CASSHPGRDQPQHF,TGTGCCAGCAGCCACCCCGGCCGGGATCAGCCCCAGCATTTT,.,.,TRBJ1-5,TRBV4-2
CASSLIWGGGYEQFF,TGTGCCAGTAGCCTGATATGGGGGGGCGGGTATGAGCAGTTCTTC,.,.,TRBJ2-1,TRBV19
CASSPGILGDGYTF,TGTGCCAGCAGCCCCGGAATCCTAGGGGATGGCTACACCTTC,.,.,TRBJ1-2,TRBV7-2
CASTPEGRETQYF,TGTGCCAGCACCCCCGAGGGGCGGGAGACCCAGTACTTC,.,.,TRBJ2-5,TRBV6-6
CASSKAPGTVTGELFF,TGTGCCAGCAGCAAAGCGCCAGGGACCGTCACCGGGGAGCTGTTTTTT,.,.,TRBJ2-2,TRBV21-1
CASSFSGGTYEQYF,TGTGCCAGCAGTTTCAGCGGGGGGACCTACGAGCAGTACTTC,.,TRBD2,TRBJ2-7,TRBV6-5
CASSPRAGENTDTQYF,TGTGCCAGCAGCCCGCGTGCGGGAGAAAACACAGATACGCAGTATTTT,few,TRBD2,TRBJ2-3,TRBV7-3
CASSTLRQGVGEQYF,TGTGCCAGCTCAACGCTCCGACAGGGAGTAGGCGAGCAGTACTTC,.,TRBD1,TRBJ2-7,TRBV18
CASSETGQELFF,TGTGCCAGCAGTGAAACCGGACAGGAACTGTTTTTT,few,TRBD1,TRBJ1-4,TRBV25-1
CASSLTDKVQETQYF,TGTGCCAGCAGTTTAACAGATAAAGTCCAAGAGACCCAGTACTTC,.,.,TRBJ2-5,TRBV28
CASRGYTGELFF,TGTGCCAGCAGGGGGTACACCGGGGAGCTGTTTTTT,once,.,TRBJ2-2,TRBV25-1
CASIVQGMDTEAFF,TGTGCCAGCATCGTACAGGGTATGGACACTGAAGCTTTCTTT,.,.,TRBJ1-1,TRBV7-9
CASSEASGATTSNQPQHF,TGTGCCAGCAGTGAAGCTTCAGGGGCGACGACCAGCAATCAGCCCCAGCATTTT,.,.,TRBJ1-5,TRBV6-1
CASSLVAFMGQPQHF,TGTGCCAGCAGCTTAGTGGCATTTATGGGGCAGCCCCAGCATTTT,.,.,TRBJ1-5,TRBV7-2
CASSESRRTSNF,TGCGCCAGCAGTGAGTCGAGGAGGACTAGCAACTTC,.,TRBD2,TRBJ2-7,TRBV10-2
CSASRFGGYTF,TGCAGTGCTAGTCGGTTCGGAGGCTACACCTTC,.,.,TRBJ1-2,TRBV20-1
CASSQIYLIATQYF,TGCGCCAGCAGCCAGATATACCTGATAGCTACGCAGTATTTT,few,.,TRBJ2-3,TRBV4-1
CASSLDRAGNTIYF,TGTGCCAGCAGCTTAGACAGGGCTGGAAACACCATATATTTT,.,.,TRBJ1-3,TRBV7-2
CAWSSPGGGYEQYF,TGTGCCTGGAGTTCCCCGGGAGGGGGCTACGAGCAGTACTTC,.,TRBD2,TRBJ2-7,TRBV30
CASSPWEGSKYF,TGTGCCAGCAGCCCCTGGGAGGGGTCGAAGTACTTC,.,TRBD2,TRBJ2-7,TRBV28
CASRPQGNHEQYF,TGTGCCAGCAGACCACAGGGTAACCACGAGCAGTACTTC,.,.,TRBJ2-7,TRBV6-6
CASSLGQGMAGELFF,TGCGCCAGCAGCTTGGGACAGGGGATGGCCGGGGAGCTGTTTTTT,.,TRBD1,TRBJ2-2,TRBV5-1
CASSSGQGVGGEAFF,TGTGCCAGCAGTTCGGGACAGGGGGTAGGTGGTGAAGCTTTCTTT,.,TRBD1,TRBJ1-1,TRBV6-5
CASSAGIGVGAEAFF,TGTGCCAGCAGCGCAGGCATCGGTGTAGGTGCTGAAGCTTTCTTT,once,.,TRBJ1-1,TRBV28
CASSQGPPGTDTQYF,TGTGCCAGCAGCCAGGGACCGCCGGGAACAGATACGCAGTATTTT,.,.,TRBJ2-3,TRBV6-5
CASSRQGVKVTEAFF,TGTGCCAGCAGTCGACAGGGGGTTAAGGTCACTGAAGCTTTCTTT,.,TRBD1,TRBJ1-1,TRBV6-6
CASSSANTGELFF,TGTGCCAGCAGTTCAGCGAACACCGGGGAGCTGTTTTTT,once,.,TRBJ2-2,TRBV6-5
CASSPKARDRPTYEQYF,TGTGCCAGTAGTCCCAAAGCTAGGGACAGGCCAACCTACGAGCAGTACTTC,.,TRBD1,TRBJ2-7,TRBV19
CASSTRPGPNTEAFF,TGTGCCAGTAGTACACGTCCGGGACCAAACACTGAAGCTTTCTTT,.,.,TRBJ1-1,TRBV19
CAWSLGGSSYNSPLHF,TGTGCCTGGAGTTTAGGGGGGAGCTCCTATAATTCACCCCTCCACTTT,.,.,TRBJ1-6,TRBV30
CASSQQTSSYNEQFF,TGCGCCAGCAGCCAACAGACCAGCTCCTACAATGAGCAGTTCTTC,.,.,TRBJ2-1,TRBV4-3
CASSSGQGAYEQYF,TGCGCCAGCAGTTCGGGACAGGGGGCTTACGAGCAGTACTTC,.,TRBD1,TRBJ2-7,TRBV5-1
CASSARDRMNTEAFF,TGTGCCAGCAGCGCCCGGGACAGGATGAACACTGAAGCTTTCTTT,.,TRBD1,TRBJ1-1,TRBV9